The TCR beta chain under discussion was sequenced for a study of human T cells and chemical hapten exposure. Study-wide background: Minor volume differences among pooled libraries chiefly drove per-sample TCR yield variation.

Time point denoted: patch test 1, 2 weeks after DPC sensitization. Treatment given: therapeutic diphenylcyclopropenone sensitization with weekly scalp DPC. Those who donated were patients with alopecia, 18 to 70 years of age, and suitable for DPC. Study results and caveats: Expanded TCRs made up significantly more big CDR3 similarity clusters than controls did.

About this clonotype: Its antigen remains unknown.

This CDR3 contains 14 residues. V trimming: 2 bases; J trimming: 5 bases; junction bases outside the gene matches: 4. CDR1 SGHTA and CDR2 FQGNSA come from the germline V gene. TCRdb reprocessed the RACE reads with MiXCR, giving one entry per CDR3 protein. This sample has roughly 200,000 distinct CDR3 sequences, with about a fifth found just once. J is TRBJ2-5 and V is TRBV7-2; 8 nucleotides align to TRBD2. Source: whole blood, taken in connection with sensitization to the hapten diphenylcyclopropenone (DPC). This TCR was recovered from a woman in her forties or fifties with alopecia areata. Some clones in this sample may be carry-over from other donors' samples. Written as DNA, the CDR3 is TGTGCCAGCAGCTTAAGCGGGAGCTTGGAGACCCAGTACTTC. Its translation: CASSLSGSLETQYF. Supplemented by reference TRBV7-2 and TRBJ2-5, the full variable domain reads GAGVSQSPSNKVTEKGKDVELRCDPISGHTALYWYRQSLGQGLEFLIYFQGNSAPDKSGLPSDRFSAERTGGSVSTLTIQRTQQEDSAVYLCASSLSGSLETQYFGPGTRLLVL.